This T cell receptor beta chain was obtained from a study of human T cells and chemical hapten exposure. Study-wide context: Patch tests applied 0.01% DPC to the upper back and were scored after 6 days.

About this clonotype: Antigen unknown.

General study findings and limits: DPC sensitization produced no change in TCRs with frequency above 1 in 1000.

As for time point: patch test 3, about 24 weeks after DPC sensitization. The treatment is: therapeutic diphenylcyclopropenone sensitization with weekly scalp DPC. Venepuncture was done earlier than the placement of each patch test. This CDR3 region has 14 residues. Germline CDR1 reads MNHEY; CDR2 reads SMNVEV (reference sequence). The V end was cut by 6 bases, the J end by 2 bases, with 11 bases between. MiXCR was run by TCRdb on the RACE reads, yielding one entry per CDR3 protein. The table has about 120,000 distinct CDR3 sequences, about 11% seen once. The input for sequencing was whole blood, taken in connection with sensitization to the hapten diphenylcyclopropenone (DPC). V gene TRBV27 combines with J gene TRBJ1-5; D gene uncertain. The sequence came from a woman between 45 and 65 years old with alopecia areata. Some clones in this sample may be carry-over from other donors' samples. The chain's CDR3 is CASSSPEGNQPQHF. CDR3 DNA: TGTGCCAGCAGCTCGCCAGAAGGCAATCAGCCCCAGCATTTT.